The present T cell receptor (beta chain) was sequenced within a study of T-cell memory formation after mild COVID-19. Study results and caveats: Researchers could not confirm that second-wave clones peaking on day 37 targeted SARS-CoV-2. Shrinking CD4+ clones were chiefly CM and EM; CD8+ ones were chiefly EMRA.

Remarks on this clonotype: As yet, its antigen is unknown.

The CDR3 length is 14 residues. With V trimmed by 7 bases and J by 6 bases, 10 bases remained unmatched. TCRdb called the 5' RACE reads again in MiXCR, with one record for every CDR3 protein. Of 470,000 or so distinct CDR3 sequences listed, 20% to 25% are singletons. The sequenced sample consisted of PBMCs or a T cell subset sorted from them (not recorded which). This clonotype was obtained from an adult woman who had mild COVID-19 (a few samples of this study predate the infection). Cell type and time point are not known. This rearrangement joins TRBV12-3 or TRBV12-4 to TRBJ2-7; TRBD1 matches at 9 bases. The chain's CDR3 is CASTLRTGVSEQYF. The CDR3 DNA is TGTGCCAGCACTCTAAGGACAGGGGTGAGCGAGCAGTACTTC.